This T cell receptor (beta chain) was found in a study of cytomegalovirus exposure and HLA in healthy donors (dated by TCRdb to the late 2010s). Some background on the complete study: An earlier analysis of 587 of the donors reported 250 to 300 Gb of sequence data and some 100 million unique TCR beta sequences from about 200 million T cells. To study patterns of TCR occurrence, a later analysis re-analyzed previously published TCR beta repertoires from 700 or so donors and added high-resolution HLA genotyping. An earlier analysis of several hundred of the donors used high-throughput TCR beta sequencing to judge whether each TCR beta V gene segment behaved as functional or pseudogenic. An early release that covered approximately 600 HLA-typed donors contained approximately 300 gigabases of sequencing data and 70 million to 100 million unique TCR sequences. Every discovery cohort repertoire had been produced on one sequencing platform. The number of donors typed differed by locus, with about 629-640 for A, B, C, DRB1 and DQB1, more than 500 for DQA1, approximately 570 for DPA1, and around 450 for DPB1. To predict cytomegalovirus infection status, the study combined high-throughput TCR immunosequencing, statistical association of individual TCRs with disease status, and machine learning. In addition to the first cohort of approximately 650 subjects, a separate validation cohort of 120 different subjects was used. In the later analysis, no new phenotypic data were used to find candidate immune exposures; instead, reliance was placed on TCR beta sequences and their occurrence across donors. Five DR-DQ haplotypes were treated as single units for association and clustering because of strong linkage in the cohort. The aim of the study was to test whether cataloging public T cell receptors could identify signatures of past pathogen exposure. The study profiled the T cell repertoires of 550 to 700 subjects by immunosequencing and related them to cytomegalovirus serostatus. HLA typing covered class I and class II loci at four-digit resolution. The genetic ancestry cluster associated with self-reported Caucasian donors included 65% to 90% of the roughly 400 genotyped donors. Donor age, sex, ethnicity and CMV serostatus were compiled together with the repertoire data. A later genetic analysis used genome-wide SNP genotypes for about 65% of the roughly 700 donors, treating that subset as a discovery cohort. Across approximately 400 genotyped donors of the cohort, an average of roughly 230,000 unique TCR beta nucleotide sequences per donor were sequenced, and 15% to 20% of those sequences were non-productive.

Results the study describes overall, beyond this receptor: Because HLA typing was unavailable for some donors at each locus, only the typed subset was used in association tests. In a later analysis, several top co-occurrence clusters were reported to appear linked to parvovirus B19, influenza, CMV and Epstein-Barr virus. Roughly uniform sequencing depth across donors was assumed in presence/absence analyses, although this assumption may not hold. CMV serostatus was the only immune exposure information available for the cohort. According to the authors, the approach could potentially be generalized to other disease states and immunological phenotypes. According to a later genetic analysis, donors in an Asian-associated ancestry cluster had fewer N-insertions in productive TCRs than the approximately 710-donor mean. The classifier was reported to diagnose cytomegalovirus status with high specificity and sensitivity in both the original cohort and the validation cohort. When HLA alleles, especially DR and DQ, strongly co-occurred, TCR associations were difficult to assign to individual alleles. A further reported finding was that TCR beta sequences accurately predicted the HLA-A and HLA-B alleles for most subjects in the first cohort. Across donors, most TCR sequences were observed very rarely, whereas some public TCRs were present in many individuals. In a later analysis, the rate of TCR association differed among HLA loci, with DRB1 alleles having the most associated TCRs and HLA-C alleles having the fewest. In vitro tests confirmed that three of the cytomegalovirus-associated TCR beta chains recognize cytomegalovirus antigens. In a later analysis, most CMV-associated TCR beta chains were found to appear HLA-restricted, with HLA associations seemingly driven largely by CMV exposure. Because the 87-base-pair reads could not distinguish some IMGT-functional V segments, including TRBV6-2 and TRBV6-3, those segments were excluded. The sequencing pipeline was judged likely to have produced a cluster of highly shared sequence variants as a technical artifact. An earlier analysis of 450 to 750 of the donors showed that most TCR beta V segments appeared in productive rearrangements either about 87% or about 30% of the time, which broadly matched IMGT annotations. Linkage disequilibrium might explain the correlated functional status among segregating V segments, but an unknown experimental factor could not be excluded. A later analysis associated about 18,000 TCR beta sequences with specific HLA alleles at a false discovery rate of 0.05. The cohort was sequenced for TCR beta chains only, and without alpha or paired-chain data the features that could be detected were limited. The study gave a list of more than 150 TCR beta chains associated with cytomegalovirus. A later genetic analysis associated a missense DCLRE1C variant with V-gene and J-gene trimming of TCR beta chains, and an independent cohort replicated the association. Over 15 rarely observed V segments, including chromosome 9 orphons, were excluded from the earlier analysis of approximately 600 of the donors because counts were too low. In a later analysis, HLA-associated TCR beta chains showed more clonal expansion and lower generation probabilities than non-associated chains that were equally common.

The library was produced with the immunoSEQ multiplex PCR assay. For the multiplex PCR, a mixture combining 60 forward primers for TCR Vbeta segments and 13 reverse primers for TCR Jbeta segments was used. The CDR3 region of rearranged TCR beta genes was amplified from genomic DNA with a multiplex PCR assay. Amplified TCR beta libraries were sequenced as 87-base-pair reads on the Illumina HiSeq System. The source study handled its data this way. A later analysis counted about 82 million unique TCR beta chains across the 690 or so repertoires, and about 10 million of these chains were shared by at least two donors. A nearest-neighbor algorithm error-corrected the raw reads and collapsed the reads into unique sequences, merging closely related sequences to remove PCR and sequencing errors. To assign V, D and J gene segments, CDR3 sequences were aligned to IMGT reference sequences. For a sequence to be retained, a match of at least six nucleotides was required to both a V gene segment and a J gene segment. Rearrangements were classified as productive when the CDR3 lacked stop codons and remained in frame with V and J, and all other rearrangements were classified as non-productive. Following IMGT convention, CDR3 was defined as the stretch from the second conserved V-encoded cysteine to the conserved J-encoded phenylalanine. The earlier analysis of 450 to 750 of the donors excluded any sequence lacking an unambiguous match to a single V gene segment. In an earlier analysis of some 590 of the donors, a V segment was called functional when productive rearrangements were above 56.7%, and segregating when the standard deviation between donors exceeded 5%. To diagnose cytomegalovirus status from the catalog of TCR beta chain sequences, a statistical classification framework was built. In a later analysis, TCR nucleotide sequences were compared against IMGT/GENE-DB human TR gene sequences so that V and J genes could be assigned. The TCRdist pipeline was used in a later analysis to assign CDR3 sequences and most-parsimonious VDJ recombination scenarios. In a later analysis, each TCR beta chain was defined by its CDR3 amino acid sequence together with its V-gene family, and reads without a unique V-gene family were excluded. A later analysis removed nearly 600 highly shared, low-generation-probability nucleotide sequences to deal with suspected cross-contamination and a sequencing artifact. In a later analysis, a clonal expansion index for each public chain was calculated from normalized within-repertoire ranks of inferred template counts. In a later analysis, generation probabilities were computed using a VDJ recombination model fitted to out-of-frame rearrangements, and the results were checked against IGoR. In a later analysis, hypergeometric tests were used to score TCR-TCR, TCR-HLA and TCR-CMV co-occurrence, with a repertoire-size bias correction applied to TCR pairs. To estimate false discovery rates, a later analysis permuted the HLA or CMV assignments 20 times. A later analysis grouped co-occurring TCRs with DBSCAN, adding TCRdist sequence similarity when clustering within HLA-allele-positive subsets. Co-occurrence clustering excluded repertoires with fewer than 30,000 or more than 120,000 public chains, plus five with anomalous nucleotide sharing. This is the immuneACCESS table as TCRdb keeps it, with only in-frame sequences that have V and J called. A part of the clones is gone; compared with another copy, unresolved V genes explain less than half, and the rest is unexplained. That table is the source of V, J and clone size, and D and trimming were worked out from the DNA. The sample profile shows about 150,000 clones; roughly 80% of them were found once. The leading ten clones occupy approximately 4.2% of the sample.

The cohort was made up of 500 to 850 healthy bone marrow donors. At the time of sampling, all cohort members were nominally healthy, though unrecorded immune exposures were likely present. The donor was CMV seropositive and was included in the group of around 300 seropositive cohort members. A peripheral blood sample was provided by each donor, and peripheral blood mononuclear cells were used for TCR beta sequencing. The Qiagen DNeasy Blood Extraction Kit was used to extract genomic DNA from the blood cell samples. Sequences MNHEY (CDR1) and SVGAGI (CDR2) are obtained from the germline V gene. CDR3 length: 14 amino acids, cysteine to phenylalanine. Only the CDR3 region is kept as DNA, spanning 42 bases read in frame from base 1. Trimming costs V 7 bases and J 4 bases, and their ends lie 16 bases apart. A remark on this clone: The antigen it recognizes is unknown. The record has no base qualities; no much larger clone is one base away.

The chain links TRBV6-5 with TRBJ1-1; TRBD1 could be the D gene, as 5 bases match. The material sequenced was PBMCs. The origin of this receptor is a woman aged 40 to 49 in good health and CMV-seropositive. The sequence in DNA is TGTGCCAGCAACCCACCAGGGCGCAGCACTGAAGCTTTCTTT. Protein translation: CASNPPGRSTEAFF.